This T cell receptor (beta chain) was sequenced for a study of cutaneous CD30+ T cell lymphoproliferative disorder and hepatitis E (dated by TCRdb to between 2017 and 2018). A word on this clone: What antigen it recognizes has not been identified. Per-nucleotide qualities are absent, and no much larger clonotype sits a single base away.

Reading from cysteine to phenylalanine, the CDR3 counts 17 amino acids. The kept DNA is CDR3 alone, 51 bases in frame from the first base. The germline V gene supplies CDR1 SGHAT and CDR2 FQNNGV. Here V drops 5 bases and J drops 0 bases, and the junction holds 10 bases not matched to any gene. Library preparation was by the immunoSEQ multiplex PCR assay. TCRdb mirrors the immuneACCESS table, restricted to in-frame sequences. Some clones are absent from its copies; in checked studies, under half trace to an unresolved V gene, and the reason for the others is unknown. The sample table contains several hundred clones; only one count was recorded for roughly four fifths of them. Around four fifths of the sample rests with the top ten.

The sequence was collected from a human donor with a cutaneous T cell lymphoproliferative disorder associated with hepatitis E virus. Sequencing input: liver tissue. The chain is made from TRBV11-2 and TRBJ2-7, and TRBD2 aligns with 10 junction nucleotides. The CDR3 protein is CASSTYSGGRRSYEQYF. The DNA reads as follows: TGTGCCAGCAGCACCTATAGCGGGGGGCGGCGCTCCTACGAGCAGTACTTC.